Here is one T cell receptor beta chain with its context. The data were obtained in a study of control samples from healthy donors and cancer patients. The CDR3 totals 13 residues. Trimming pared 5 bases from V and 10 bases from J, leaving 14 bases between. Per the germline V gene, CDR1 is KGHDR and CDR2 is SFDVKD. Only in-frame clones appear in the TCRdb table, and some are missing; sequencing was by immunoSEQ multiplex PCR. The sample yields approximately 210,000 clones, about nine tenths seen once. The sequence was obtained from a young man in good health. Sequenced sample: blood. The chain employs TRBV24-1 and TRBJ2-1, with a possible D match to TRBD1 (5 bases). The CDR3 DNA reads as TGTGCCACCAGTGCTCGTGGGGCAAGGGAGCAGTTCTTC. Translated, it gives CATSARGAREQFF.